The 28 T cell receptor beta chains in this list originate from one sample, sequenced in a study of blood T cell repertoires in COVID-19. TCRdb's copy holds only in-frame clones and misses some; the assay was immunoSEQ multiplex PCR. The data show 400,000 or so clones, around 84% seen once. The sample was peripheral blood. Receptors originate from a human donor in a cohort sampled during active COVID-19.

The chain joins TRBV19 to TRBJ2-1; D possibly corresponds to TRBD1 (6 bases). The germline CDR1 and CDR2 sequences are LNHDA and SQIVND (reference sequence). This CDR3 has 15 residues. Trimming took off 2 bases at V and 3 bases at J, with 11 bases between the two ends. CDR3 sequence reads: CASSIKETGYNEQFF. DNA of the CDR3: TGTGCCAGTAGTATAAAAGAGACAGGCTACAATGAGCAGTTCTTC.

The chain combines TRBV6-5 with TRBJ2-5; TRBD2 aligns across 8 bases. CDR1 MNHEY and CDR2 SVGAGI come from the germline V gene. The CDR3 totals 15 residues. The ends lost 7 bases at V and 4 bases at J; junction bases unmatched: 11. CDR3 amino acids: CASKWEAGEGETQYF. The DNA of the CDR3 is TGTGCCAGCAAGTGGGAAGCGGGAGAGGGAGAGACCCAGTACTTC.

This chain joins TRBV7-2 and TRBJ2-5, with D maybe TRBD2 (7 bases). CDR1 SGHTA and CDR2 FQGNSA come from the germline V gene. Deletions cut 4 bases from V and 5 bases from J, with 17 bases between. The CDR3 loop spans 15 amino acids. CDR3 sequence reads: CASSSPPGGQETQYF. The CDR3 DNA reads TGTGCCAGCAGCTCTCCCCCCGGGGGGCAGGAGACCCAGTACTTC. Together with reference TRBV7-2 and TRBJ2-5, the CDR3 gives the full variable domain: GAGVSQSPSNKVTEKGKDVELRCDPISGHTALYWYRQSLGQGLEFLIYFQGNSAPDKSGLPSDRFSAERTGGSVSTLTIQRTQQEDSAVYLCASSSPPGGQETQYFGPGTRLLVL.

This sequence joins TRBV3-1 (or the pseudogene TRBV3-2) and TRBJ2-7, with 10 bases matching TRBD2. CDR3 length: 15 amino acids. Unmatched junction bases numbered 2, after V lost 1 base and J lost 2 bases. Germline CDR1 reads LGHDT; CDR2 reads YNNKEL (reference sequence). The DNA of the CDR3 is TGTGCCAGCAGCCAAGTACTAGCGGGGCCCTACGAGCAGTACTTC. This codes for CASSQVLAGPYEQYF.

The rearrangement joins TRBV3-1 (or the pseudogene TRBV3-2) to TRBJ1-5; D possibly corresponds to TRBD1 (6 bases). This CDR3 is 14 amino acids long. CDR1 and CDR2 from the germline V gene are LGHDT and YNNKEL (reference sequence). V was pared by 5 bases and J by 9 bases, with 17 bases between. The CDR3 sequence: CASSDRQAQGPQHF. CDR3 DNA: TGTGCCAGCAGCGACCGACAGGCTCAAGGGCCCCAGCATTTT.

The rearrangement joins TRBV7-3 to TRBJ2-1; D is possibly TRBD2 (6 bases). The ends were cut back, 5 bases at V and 9 bases at J, with 14 bases in the middle. The CDR3 is 13 residues long. Germline CDR1 is SGHTA and CDR2 is FQGTGA. The CDR3 nucleotides read TGTGCCAGCAGCCCAACTAGCTACGGTGAGCAGTTCTTC. Encoded protein: CASSPTSYGEQFF. Combining the CDR3 with reference TRBV7-3 and TRBJ2-1 gives the whole variable domain GAGVSQTPSNKVTEKGKYVELRCDPISGHTALYWYRQSLGQGPEFLIYFQGTGAADDSGLPNDRFFAVRPEGSVSTLKIQRTERGDSAVYLCASSPTSYGEQFFGPGTRLTVL.

This clone was observed a single time. V is TRBV30 and J is TRBJ2-3; D is unclear. The germline CDR1 and CDR2 sequences are GTSNPN and SVGIG (reference sequence). The CDR3 runs to 11 residues. V was trimmed by 1 base and J by 7 bases, leaving 6 bases between them. CDR3 protein: CAWSGAYTQYF. The DNA for the CDR3 is TGTGCCTGGAGTGGAGCATATACGCAGTATTTT.

The rearrangement uses TRBV18 and TRBJ2-5, with 10 nucleotides matching TRBD2. Germline V gene sequence: CDR1 KGHSH, CDR2 LQKENI. V trimming: 1 base; J trimming: 3 bases; junction bases outside the gene matches: 2. CDR3 size: 15 residues. CDR3 in DNA: TGTGCCAGCTCACCACTAGCGGGGGGAAAAGAGACCCAGTACTTC. Its protein product is CASSPLAGGKETQYF.

The V call is TRBV11-1, the J call TRBJ1-1; no clear D. V was pared by 4 bases and J by 1 base, with 7 bases between. Germline V gene data show CDR1 as SGHAT and CDR2 as FQDESV (reference sequence). The CDR3 has 13 residues. The CDR3 reads CASSSYKNTEAFF. The CDR3 nucleotides are TGTGCCAGCAGCTCATACAAGAACACTGAAGCTTTCTTT. The variable domain in full, completed from reference TRBV11-1 and TRBJ1-1, reads EAEVAQSPRYKITEKSQAVAFWCDPISGHATLYWYRQILGQGPELLVQFQDESVVDDSQLPKDRFSAERLKGVDSTLKIQPAELGDSAMYLCASSSYKNTEAFFGQGTRLTVV.

J is TRBJ1-5 and V is TRBV29-1, with D tentatively TRBD1 (5 bases). V gave up 5 bases and J gave up 5 bases, with 13 bases separating them. There are 13 residues in the CDR3. Germline CDR1 reads SQVTM; CDR2 reads ANQGSEA. The chain's CDR3 is CSVRQGEDQPQHF. CDR3 in DNA: TGCAGCGTTAGGCAGGGCGAGGATCAGCCCCAGCATTTT.

The chain links TRBV7-3 to TRBJ2-3; weak D call: TRBD2 (5 bases). V was pared by 5 bases and J by 9 bases, with 18 bases between. Germline V CDR1 and CDR2: SGHTA, FQGTGA. This CDR3 contains 14 residues. In nucleotides, the CDR3 is TGTGCCAGCAGCCCACTGGGCTCGAGGGTGACGCAGTATTTT. This translates into CASSPLGSRVTQYF.

This chain links TRBV19 with TRBJ2-7; D might be TRBD2 (5 bases). V gave up 6 bases and J gave up 5 bases, with 26 bases separating them. Germline CDR1 reads LNHDA; CDR2 reads SQIVND (reference sequence). This CDR3 has 17 residues. This chain's CDR3 is CASSEGPGLHGHDEQYF. CDR3 nucleotide sequence: TGTGCCAGTAGCGAAGGGCCGGGGTTACATGGTCACGACGAGCAGTACTTC.

V is TRBV2 and J is TRBJ1-6; D is unclear. V was cut by 1 base and J by 10 bases, with 5 bases left in between. The CDR3 runs 12 residues. Germline V CDR1 and CDR2: SNHLY, FYNNEI. CDR3 in amino acids: CASSEGGSPLHF. The CDR3 DNA sequence: TGTGCCAGCAGTGAAGGAGGGTCACCCCTCCACTTT.

The chain has TRBV9 and TRBJ2-7, with 7 bases identical to TRBD1. The V gene's germline CDR1 is SGDLS and CDR2 YYNGEE. J lost 4 bases, V lost 4 bases, and 11 bases had no gene match. The CDR3 covers 15 residues. The CDR3 bases are TGTGCCAGCAGCCCGAGGGGGCTAGTAGGGTACGAGCAGTACTTC. It yields the protein CASSPRGLVGYEQYF.

On this clone itself: The sample has other DNA sequences that encode this CDR3 too. The chain uses TRBV30 and TRBJ1-2; D uncertain. This CDR3 is 14 amino acids long. The V and J ends lost 0 bases and 2 bases respectively, with 10 bases between them. CDR1 and CDR2 from the germline V gene are GTSNPN and SVGIG (reference sequence). As DNA, the CDR3 is TGTGCCTGGAGTGTACTAGGACGGAACTATGGCTACACCTTC. It specifies CAWSVLGRNYGYTF.

The V gene is TRBV19, the J gene TRBJ2-2; 8 bases line up with TRBD1. This CDR3 contains 15 residues. Germline CDR1 is LNHDA and CDR2 is SQIVND (reference sequence). J gave up 7 bases and V 3 bases, and 7 bases lay outside the gene matches. CDR3: CASSILTGGSGELFF. The CDR3 nucleotides are TGTGCCAGTAGTATCCTTACAGGGGGAAGCGGGGAGCTGTTTTTT.

The V and J genes are TRBV7-9 and TRBJ2-1; unclear D gene. Trimming shortened V by 2 bases and J by 5 bases, and 7 bases separated the two germline ends. The CDR3 runs 13 residues. Germline CDR1 SEHNR, CDR2 FQNEAQ (reference sequence). The CDR3 protein is CASSLYRDNEQFF. CDR3 sequence (DNA): TGTGCCAGCAGCTTATATCGGGACAATGAGCAGTTCTTC.

The chain is built from TRBV6-1 and TRBJ1-1; D gene ambiguous. This CDR3 has 17 residues. Per germline, CDR1 MNHNS and CDR2 SASEGT. Deletions cut 4 bases from V and 4 bases from J, with 22 bases between. The DNA for the CDR3 is TGTGCCAGCAGTGGAGGAGGTCGTGGTTCGTTAGGCACTGAAGCTTTCTTT. Protein: CASSGGGRGSLGTEAFF.

This clone was seen only once. This chain links TRBV11-2 with TRBJ1-5, with D perhaps TRBD1 (5 bases). From germline, CDR1 is SGHAT and CDR2 FQNNGV. The CDR3 runs to 15 residues. Trimming shortened V by 1 base and J by 2 bases, and 9 bases separated the two germline ends. CDR3 coding DNA: TGTGCCAGCAGCTTAGTAGGGGTCGGCAATCAGCCCCAGCATTTT. Amino acids: CASSLVGVGNQPQHF.

The count of this clone is one. This chain links TRBV7-2 with TRBJ2-5; D may be TRBD1 (6 bases). There are 15 residues in the CDR3. Germline V gene sequence: CDR1 SGHTA, CDR2 FQGNSA. V lost 0 bases and J 2 bases, leaving 10 bases between the germline ends. CDR3 in DNA: TGTGCCAGCAGCTTAGCGATGCAGGGGCAAGAGACCCAGTACTTC. This gives the protein CASSLAMQGQETQYF.

This clone was counted a few times. V gene TRBV30 combines with J gene TRBJ2-3, with D possibly being TRBD2 (6 bases). The length of the CDR3 is 15 residues. Trimming removed 1 base from V and 2 bases from J, with 13 bases in between. The germline V gene encodes CDR1 GTSNPN and CDR2 SVGIG (reference sequence). CDR3 region: CAWSEERANTDTQYF. The CDR3 DNA sequence: TGTGCCTGGAGTGAAGAGCGGGCTAACACAGATACGCAGTATTTT.

This chain uses TRBV6-5 with TRBJ1-1, with D perhaps matching TRBD1 (5 bases). V lost 0 bases, J lost 3 bases, and 11 bases lay in between. This CDR3 contains 15 residues. CDR1 is MNHEY, CDR2 SVGAGI, per germline. The CDR3 DNA is TGTGCCAGCAGTTACTCGCAGGCGGGGGACACTGAAGCTTTCTTT. Protein sequence: CASSYSQAGDTEAFF.

The genes are TRBV4-1 and TRBJ2-7, with a weak D call TRBD2 (6 bases). V was shortened by 0 bases and J by 6 bases, with 12 bases between the two germline ends. This CDR3 is 14 amino acids long. Germline CDR1 reads MGHRA; CDR2 reads YSYEKL. In DNA, the CDR3 is TGCGCCAGCAGCCAAGATGGTCGGAGGGCCGAGCAGTACTTC. It is translated as CASSQDGRRAEQYF.

The chain carries TRBV28 and TRBJ1-4; D gene ambiguous. V was clipped by 2 bases and J by 0 bases, with 16 bases between them. This CDR3 spans 18 amino acids. The germline gives CDR1 MDHEN, CDR2 SYDVKM. For the CDR3, the DNA is TGTGCCAGCAGTTTACGGGGAACTTCCGGGGCAACTAATGAAAAACTGTTTTTT. Its protein is CASSLRGTSGATNEKLFF. The full variable domain, in which reference TRBV28 and TRBJ1-4 provide the parts outside the CDR3, is DVKVTQSSRYLVKRTGEKVFLECVQDMDHENMFWYRQDPGLGLRLIYFSYDVKMKEKGDIPEGYSVSREKKERFSLILESASTNQTSMYLCASSLRGTSGATNEKLFFGSGTQLSVL.

The rearrangement links TRBV7-8 to TRBJ2-7, with TRBD1 as a possible D gene (6 bases). Looked up from germline, CDR1 is SGHVS and CDR2 is FQNEAQ. Trimming pared 4 bases from V and 4 bases from J, leaving 11 bases between. The CDR3 is 13 residues long. CDR3 sequence (DNA): TGTGCCAGCAGCTCGCCTACAGGGTACGAGCAGTACTTC. Its protein product is CASSSPTGYEQYF.

The V and J genes are TRBV6-5 and TRBJ2-5, with 7 bases identical to TRBD1. J gave up 2 bases and V 2 bases, and 5 bases lay outside the gene matches. The CDR3 totals 15 residues. CDR1 and CDR2 from the germline V gene are MNHEY and SVGAGI. The CDR3 here is CASSYVGTDQETQYF. The CDR3 DNA reads as TGTGCCAGCAGTTACGTCGGGACAGATCAAGAGACCCAGTACTTC.

At least ten counts were recorded for this clone. The chain uses TRBV28 and TRBJ1-2; 7 positions match TRBD1. V lost 7 bases to trimming and J lost 3 bases; unmatched junction nucleotides: 2. This CDR3 comprises 12 residues. CDR1 and CDR2 (germline): MDHEN, SYDVKM. CDR3 loop: CASTGTDYGYTF. CDR3 nucleotide sequence: TGTGCCAGCACAGGGACAGACTATGGCTACACCTTC.

This chain joins TRBV19 and TRBJ2-6; a weak D match, TRBD2 (6 bases). The CDR3 consists of 15 residues. CDR1 is LNHDA and CDR2 is SQIVND in the germline V gene (reference sequence). V shed 4 bases and J shed 3 bases, with 10 bases lying between them. For the CDR3, the DNA is TGTGCCAGTAGTACCATGCGGGGTGGGGCCAACGTCCTGACTTTC. Its protein is CASSTMRGGANVLTF.